This T cell receptor (beta chain) was identified in a study of blood T cell repertoires in COVID-19. At the level of the study: The United States, Italy and Spain provided the acute and convalescent COVID-19 samples.

Germline trimming cut 3 bases from V and 6 bases from J; bases unmatched to any gene: 5. Germline V CDR1 and CDR2: LNHNV, YYDKDF (reference sequence). The CDR3 length is 16 residues. Original processing notes: Quantification of nucleated cells was approximated via reference gene primer amplification. The repertoire was sequenced with immunoSEQ multiplex PCR; TCRdb's copy has only in-frame clones and lacks some. That table gives V, J and clone size, and the DNA gave D and trimming. The table includes approximately 200,000 clones, roughly three quarters detected once. Sequencing used peripheral blood. The sequence came from a woman aged 80 or over with COVID-19, enrolled during active disease. This chain connects TRBV15 to TRBJ1-4, with 12 bases identical to TRBD1. The CDR3 DNA sequence: TGTGCCACCAGCAGGGGACAGGGGGCGGGCGATGAAAAACTGTTTTTT. Protein: CATSRGQGAGDEKLFF.